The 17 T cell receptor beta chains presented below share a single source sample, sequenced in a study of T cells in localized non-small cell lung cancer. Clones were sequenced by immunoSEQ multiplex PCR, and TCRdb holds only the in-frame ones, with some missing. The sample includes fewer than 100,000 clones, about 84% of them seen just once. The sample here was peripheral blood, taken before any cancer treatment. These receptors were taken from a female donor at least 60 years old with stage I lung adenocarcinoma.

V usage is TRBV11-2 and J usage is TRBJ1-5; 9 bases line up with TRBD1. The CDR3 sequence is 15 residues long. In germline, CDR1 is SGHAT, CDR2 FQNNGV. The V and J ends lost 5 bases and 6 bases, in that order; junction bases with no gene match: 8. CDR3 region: CASSIDRGMGQPQHF. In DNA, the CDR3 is TGTGCCAGCAGCATCGACAGGGGGATGGGTCAGCCCCAGCATTTT.

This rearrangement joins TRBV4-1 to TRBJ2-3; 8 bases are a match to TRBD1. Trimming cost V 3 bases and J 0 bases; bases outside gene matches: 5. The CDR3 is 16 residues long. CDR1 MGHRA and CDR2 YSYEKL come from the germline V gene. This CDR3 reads CASSQADRGSTDTQYF. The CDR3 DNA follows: TGCGCCAGCAGCCAGGCCGACAGGGGCAGCACAGATACGCAGTATTTT.

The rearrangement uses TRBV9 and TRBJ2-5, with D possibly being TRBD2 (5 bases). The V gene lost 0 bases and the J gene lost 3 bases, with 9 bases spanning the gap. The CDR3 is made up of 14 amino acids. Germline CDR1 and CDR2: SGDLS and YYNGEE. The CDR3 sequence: CASSVGGGEETQYF. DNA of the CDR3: TGTGCCAGCAGCGTAGGAGGAGGTGAAGAGACCCAGTACTTC.

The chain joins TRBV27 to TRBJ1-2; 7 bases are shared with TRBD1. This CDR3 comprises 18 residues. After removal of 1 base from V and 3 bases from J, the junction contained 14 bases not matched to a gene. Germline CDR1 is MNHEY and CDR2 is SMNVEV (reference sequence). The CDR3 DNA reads TGTGCCAGCAGTTTATGGGCCCGGGACCCGACAGGGTACTATGGCTACACCTTC. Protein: CASSLWARDPTGYYGYTF.

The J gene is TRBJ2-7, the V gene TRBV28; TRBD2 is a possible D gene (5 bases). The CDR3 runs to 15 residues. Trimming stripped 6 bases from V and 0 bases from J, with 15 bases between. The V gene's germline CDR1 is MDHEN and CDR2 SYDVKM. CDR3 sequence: CASSLGEISSYEQYF. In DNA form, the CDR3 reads TGTGCCAGCAGCCTTGGGGAGATTAGCTCCTACGAGCAGTACTTC.

CDR3 sequence reads: CASSTPGIHYGYTF. CDR3 bases: TGTGCCAGCAGCACCCCTGGGATCCACTATGGCTACACCTTC. This chain connects TRBV6-6 to TRBJ1-2, with D hard to call. Germline V gene lookup returns CDR1 MNHNY and CDR2 SVGAGI (reference sequence). Trimming pared 6 bases from V and 3 bases from J, leaving 14 bases between. The CDR3 loop spans 14 amino acids.

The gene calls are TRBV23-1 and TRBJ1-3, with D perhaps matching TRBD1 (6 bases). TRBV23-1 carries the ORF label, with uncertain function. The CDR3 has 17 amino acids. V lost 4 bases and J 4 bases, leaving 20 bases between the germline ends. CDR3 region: CASSRPRQVGYGNTIYF. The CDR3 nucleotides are TGCGCCAGCAGTCGGCCCCGACAGGTCGGGTACGGAAACACCATATATTTT.

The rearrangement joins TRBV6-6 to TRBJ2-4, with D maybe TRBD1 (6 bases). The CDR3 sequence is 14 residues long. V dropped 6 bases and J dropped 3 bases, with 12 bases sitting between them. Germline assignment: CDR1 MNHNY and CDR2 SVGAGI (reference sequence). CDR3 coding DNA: TGTGCCAGCAGACAGGGTTCGGTCAAAAACATTCAGTACTTC. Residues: CASRQGSVKNIQYF.

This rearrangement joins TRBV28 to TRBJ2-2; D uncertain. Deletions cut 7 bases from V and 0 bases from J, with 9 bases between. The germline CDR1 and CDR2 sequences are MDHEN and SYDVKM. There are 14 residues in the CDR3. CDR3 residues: CASIDGTNTGELFF. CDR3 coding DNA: TGTGCCAGCATAGACGGAACGAACACCGGGGAGCTGTTTTTT.

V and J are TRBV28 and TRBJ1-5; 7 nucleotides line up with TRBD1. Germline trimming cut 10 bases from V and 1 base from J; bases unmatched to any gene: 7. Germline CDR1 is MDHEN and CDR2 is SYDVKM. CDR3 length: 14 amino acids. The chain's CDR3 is CATLYRGSNQPQHF. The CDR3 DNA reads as TGTGCCACCCTATACAGGGGAAGCAATCAGCCCCAGCATTTT.

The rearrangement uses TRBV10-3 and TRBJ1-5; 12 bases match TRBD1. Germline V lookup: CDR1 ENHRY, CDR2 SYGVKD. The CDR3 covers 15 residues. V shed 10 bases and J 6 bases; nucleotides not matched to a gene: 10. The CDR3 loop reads CASHRDRGRVQPQHF. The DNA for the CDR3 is TGTGCCAGCCACCGGGACAGGGGGCGGGTTCAGCCCCAGCATTTT.

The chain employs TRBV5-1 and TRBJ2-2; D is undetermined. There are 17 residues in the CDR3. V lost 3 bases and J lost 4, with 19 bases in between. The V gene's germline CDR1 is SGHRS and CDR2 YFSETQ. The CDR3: CASSSGPASTFTGELFF. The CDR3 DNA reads TGCGCCAGCAGCTCCGGACCGGCCTCTACATTCACCGGGGAGCTGTTTTTT. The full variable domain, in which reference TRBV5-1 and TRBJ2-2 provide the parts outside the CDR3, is KAGVTQTPRYLIKTRGQQVTLSCSPISGHRSVSWYQQTPGQGLQFLFEYFSETQRNKGNFPGRFSGRQFSNSRSEMNVSTLELGDSALYLCASSSGPASTFTGELFFGEGSRLTVL.

The CDR3 region has the DNA TGTGCCACCGGACAACTTCACTATGGCTACACCTTC. Its translation is CATGQLHYGYTF. This chain connects TRBV28 to TRBJ1-2, with D perhaps matching TRBD1 (5 bases). Trimming took off 10 bases at V and 3 bases at J, with 12 bases between the two ends. CDR3 length: 12 amino acids. From germline, CDR1 is MDHEN and CDR2 SYDVKM.

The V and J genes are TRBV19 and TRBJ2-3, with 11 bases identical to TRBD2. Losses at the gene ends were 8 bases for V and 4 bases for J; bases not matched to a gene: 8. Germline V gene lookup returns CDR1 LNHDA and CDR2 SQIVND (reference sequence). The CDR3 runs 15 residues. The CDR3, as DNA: TGTGCCAGTTCAGTGACTAGCGGGGCGGCAGATACGCAGTATTTT. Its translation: CASSVTSGAADTQYF.

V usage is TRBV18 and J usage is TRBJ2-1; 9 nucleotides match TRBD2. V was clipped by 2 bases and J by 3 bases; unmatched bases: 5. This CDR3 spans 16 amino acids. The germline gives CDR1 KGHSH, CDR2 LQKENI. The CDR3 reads CASSPNSGSGYNEQFF. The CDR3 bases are TGTGCCAGCTCACCAAATAGCGGGAGTGGCTACAATGAGCAGTTCTTC.

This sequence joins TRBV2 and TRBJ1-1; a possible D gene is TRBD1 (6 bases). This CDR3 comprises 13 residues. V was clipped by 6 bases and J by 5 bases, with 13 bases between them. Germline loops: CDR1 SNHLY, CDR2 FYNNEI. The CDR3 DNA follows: TGTGCCAGCAGACAGGGTACGGGGACTGAAGCTTTCTTT. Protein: CASRQGTGTEAFF.

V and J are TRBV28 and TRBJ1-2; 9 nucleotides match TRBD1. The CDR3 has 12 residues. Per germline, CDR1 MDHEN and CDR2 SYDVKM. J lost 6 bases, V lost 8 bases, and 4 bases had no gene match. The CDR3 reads CASWNRGHGYTF. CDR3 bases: TGTGCCAGCTGGAACAGGGGGCATGGCTACACCTTC.